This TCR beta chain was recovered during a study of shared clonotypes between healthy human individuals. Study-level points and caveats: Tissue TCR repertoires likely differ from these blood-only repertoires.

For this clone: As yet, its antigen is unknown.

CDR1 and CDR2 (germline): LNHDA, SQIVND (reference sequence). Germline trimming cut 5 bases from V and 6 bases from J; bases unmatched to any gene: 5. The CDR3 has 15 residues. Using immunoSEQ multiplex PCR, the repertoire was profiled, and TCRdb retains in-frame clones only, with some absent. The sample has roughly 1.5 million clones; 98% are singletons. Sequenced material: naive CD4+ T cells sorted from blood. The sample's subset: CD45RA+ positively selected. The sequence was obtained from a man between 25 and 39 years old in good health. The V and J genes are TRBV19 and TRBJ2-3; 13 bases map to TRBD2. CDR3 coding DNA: TGTGCCAGTAGTTCGAGGACTAGCGGGAGTGATACGCAGTATTTT. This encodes CASSSRTSGSDTQYF. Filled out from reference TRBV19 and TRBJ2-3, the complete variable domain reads DGGITQSPKYLFRKEGQNVTLSCEQNLNHDAMYWYRQDPGQGLRLIYYSQIVNDFQKGDIAEGYSVSREKKESFPLTVTSAQKNPTAFYLCASSSRTSGSDTQYFGPGTRLTVL.